The 28 T cell receptor beta chains reported below all come from one sample, sequenced in a study of shared clonotypes between healthy human individuals. TCRdb's table, derived via immunoSEQ multiplex PCR, lists solely in-frame clones and lacks some. The table records about 2 million clones, roughly 94% of them present only once. Material for sequencing was naive CD4+ T cells sorted from blood. The subset was: CD45RA+ positively selected. These TCRs come from a man aged 18-30 years in good health.

The chain uses TRBV19 and TRBJ2-3; 8 bases are a match to TRBD1. The germline gives CDR1 LNHDA, CDR2 SQIVND (reference sequence). The junction had 14 bases not matched to a gene; V was cut back by 3 bases and J by 6 bases. The CDR3 has 17 amino acids. Here the CDR3 reads CASSIDRGRNGRDTQYF. CDR3 DNA: TGTGCCAGTAGTATCGACAGGGGTCGCAATGGTAGGGATACGCAGTATTTT.

This clone came up once. The V call is TRBV5-4, the J call TRBJ2-4; 10 positions agree with TRBD1. Germline CDR1 and CDR2: SGHNT and YYREEE (reference sequence). Unmatched junction bases numbered 5, after V lost 2 bases and J lost 3 bases. The CDR3 sequence is 16 residues long. The CDR3 DNA sequence: TGTGCCAGCAGCTTCTGGGACAGGGGAAACAAAAACATTCAGTACTTC. As protein: CASSFWDRGNKNIQYF.

This chain uses TRBV7-3 with TRBJ1-4, with D uncertain. Germline V CDR1 and CDR2: SGHTA, FQGTGA. Trimming cost V 1 base and J 7 bases, with 7 bases left between them. This CDR3 is built from 13 residues. Here the CDR3 DNA reads TGTGCCAGCAGCTTAAACGCGGGTGAAAAACTGTTTTTT. Translating it yields CASSLNAGEKLFF.

As concerns this clone: Other DNA variants within this sample encode the same CDR3. The chain carries TRBV7-6 and TRBJ2-2, with TRBD1 matching over 7 bases. The germline CDR1 and CDR2 sequences are SGHVS and FNYEAQ. V trimming: 3 bases; J trimming: 4 bases; junction bases outside the gene matches: 5. The CDR3 is 15 residues long. The CDR3 DNA sequence: TGTGCCAGCAGCTTTCCGGGACAGAGCACCGGGGAGCTGTTTTTT. It yields the protein CASSFPGQSTGELFF.

The chain employs TRBV4-1 and TRBJ2-3; D is perhaps TRBD2 (5 bases). The CDR3 covers 15 residues. Between the trimmed V and J ends, which lost 4 bases and 4 bases, there was a span of 15 bases. From germline, CDR1 is MGHRA and CDR2 YSYEKL. This chain's CDR3 is CASSPRQGSPDTQYF. Written as DNA, the CDR3 is TGCGCCAGCAGCCCTCGCCAAGGGAGCCCAGATACGCAGTATTTT.

The chain uses TRBV5-6 and TRBJ2-7, with D uncertain. Germline CDR1 and CDR2: SGHDT and YYEEEE. This CDR3 is 14 amino acids long. Trimming cost V 4 bases and J 5 bases, with 16 bases left between them. CDR3 protein: CASSTWLGPHEQYF. The CDR3 nucleotides are TGTGCCAGCAGCACGTGGTTAGGGCCCCACGAGCAGTACTTC.

The chain joins TRBV2 to TRBJ2-1; possibly TRBD2 for D (5 bases). The germline V gene has CDR1 SNHLY and CDR2 FYNNEI. CDR3 length: 13 amino acids. Trimming shortened V by 5 bases and J by 7 bases, and 12 bases separated the two germline ends. CDR3 sequence (DNA): TGTGCCAGCAGTCCCCCGGGATTGAATGAGCAGTTCTTC. Its protein product is CASSPPGLNEQFF.

Comment on this clone: In the same sample, other DNA sequences code for this CDR3. In DNA form, the CDR3 reads TGTGCCAGCAGCTCCCAGGGGCCGAACACTGAAGCTTTCTTT. Its protein is CASSSQGPNTEAFF. This rearrangement joins TRBV7-3 to TRBJ1-1; D is possibly TRBD1 (6 bases). This CDR3 is 14 amino acids long. Germline values: CDR1 SGHTA, CDR2 FQGTGA. V was clipped by 4 bases and J by 1 base, with 10 bases between them.

This rearrangement joins TRBV6-5 to TRBJ1-2, with a tentative D call TRBD1 (6 bases). The CDR3 has 15 residues. The ends were cut back, 8 bases at V and 6 bases at J, with 22 bases in the middle. From germline, CDR1 is MNHEY and CDR2 SVGAGI. The CDR3 here is CASGGRGSRGDGYTF. The CDR3 nucleotides are TGTGCCAGCGGGGGCAGGGGCTCCCGGGGAGATGGCTACACCTTC.

The V call is TRBV2, the J call TRBJ1-6; D gene ambiguous. CDR3 size: 20 residues. The germline V gene has CDR1 SNHLY and CDR2 FYNNEI. V lost 0 bases, J lost 0 bases, and 18 bases lay in between. Here the CDR3 reads CASSEALLTGSSSYNSPLHF. Here the CDR3 DNA reads TGTGCCAGCAGTGAAGCGCTTCTCACGGGATCGAGCTCCTATAATTCACCCCTCCACTTT.

Note on this clone: Other DNA sequences in the same sample also yield this CDR3. This sequence joins TRBV30 and TRBJ2-3; the D gene is possibly TRBD1 (6 bases). Germline loops: CDR1 GTSNPN, CDR2 SVGIG (reference sequence). The CDR3 is made up of 14 amino acids. V lost 0 bases to trimming and J lost 1 base, with 8 bases between them. CDR3 sequence (DNA): TGTGCCTGGAGTGTACAGGGCGGCACAGATACGCAGTATTTT. Encoded protein: CAWSVQGGTDTQYF.

This rearrangement joins TRBV27 to TRBJ1-5, with TRBD1 matching 7 bases. The junction had 7 bases not matched to a gene; V was cut back by 5 bases and J by 3 bases. Germline V lookup: CDR1 MNHEY, CDR2 SMNVEV (reference sequence). This CDR3 region has 15 residues. The CDR3 reads CASSPLDRNNQPQHF. The CDR3 nucleotides are TGTGCCAGCAGTCCGTTGGACAGGAACAATCAGCCCCAGCATTTT.

This chain links TRBV7-9 with TRBJ1-4, with D tentatively TRBD1 (6 bases). Trimming removed 3 bases at V and 7 bases at J, with 18 bases between. The CDR3 is 16 residues long. Germline V lookup: CDR1 SEHNR, CDR2 FQNEAQ (reference sequence). The chain's CDR3 is CASSFGRTETGEKLFF. In DNA form, the CDR3 reads TGTGCCAGCAGCTTTGGTAGGACAGAAACCGGTGAAAAACTGTTTTTT.

The chain couples TRBV6-1 to TRBJ1-5, with D possibly matching TRBD1 (5 bases). Germline loops: CDR1 MNHNS, CDR2 SASEGT. The CDR3 has 14 residues. The V gene lost 4 bases and the J gene lost 7 bases, with 14 bases spanning the gap. The CDR3 protein is CASSGHGAEQPQHF. In nucleotides, the CDR3 is TGTGCCAGCAGTGGCCATGGGGCTGAACAGCCCCAGCATTTT.

The gene calls are TRBV9 and TRBJ2-3; 12 bases line up with TRBD2. Germline V lookup: CDR1 SGDLS, CDR2 YYNGEE. The V and J ends lost 1 base and 6 bases, in that order; junction bases with no gene match: 3. The CDR3 runs to 15 residues. CDR3 amino acids: CASSVLAGGPDTQYF. The CDR3 DNA reads TGTGCCAGCAGCGTACTAGCGGGAGGGCCGGATACGCAGTATTTT.

The genes are TRBV30 and TRBJ2-1; D gene uncertain. Trimming removed 3 bases at V and 8 bases at J, with 20 bases between. The CDR3 contains 15 residues. Germline V gene data show CDR1 as GTSNPN and CDR2 as SVGIG (reference sequence). CDR3 protein: CAWRRSVRPSDEQFF. CDR3 DNA sequence: TGTGCCTGGAGGCGATCCGTACGCCCTTCCGATGAGCAGTTCTTC. Variable domain in full (rest from reference TRBV30 and TRBJ2-1): SQTIHQWPATLVQPVGSPLSLECTVEGTSNPNLYWYRQAAGRGLQLLFYSVGIGQISSEVPQNLSASRPQDRQFILSSKKLLLSDSGFYLCAWRRSVRPSDEQFFGPGTRLTVL.

In regard to this clone: The same CDR3 is also encoded by other DNA sequences in this sample. This rearrangement joins TRBV5-6 to TRBJ2-7; TRBD1 matches 10 bases. Germline V gene lookup returns CDR1 SGHDT and CDR2 YYEEEE. CDR3 length equals 14 residues. V lost 0 bases to trimming and J lost 4 bases; unmatched junction nucleotides: 1. As DNA, the CDR3 is TGTGCCAGCAGCTTGGGACAGGGGGCGTACGAGCAGTACTTC. This translates into CASSLGQGAYEQYF.

The chain links TRBV11-2 to TRBJ2-5; 7 bases fit TRBD2. Germline V gene sequence: CDR1 SGHAT, CDR2 FQNNGV. V gave up 6 bases and J gave up 5 bases; unmatched junction bases: 9. The CDR3 contains 14 residues. As DNA, the CDR3 is TGTGCCAGCAGGTCGGGCCGGGGAGGGGAGACCCAGTACTTC. Protein sequence: CASRSGRGGETQYF.

The gene calls are TRBV23-1 and TRBJ2-7; 7 nucleotides match TRBD1. TRBV23-1 has ORF status, its function being uncertain. V was pared by 9 bases and J by 3 bases, with 11 bases of the junction left unmatched. The CDR3 sequence is 14 residues long. In DNA, the CDR3 is TGCGCCAGGAGAGGCCGGGACAGCTTCTACGAGCAGTACTTC. Protein product: CARRGRDSFYEQYF.

V usage is TRBV30 and J usage is TRBJ2-3; TRBD2 matches at 9 bases. Germline trimming cut 5 bases from V and 4 bases from J; bases unmatched to any gene: 7. CDR3 size: 14 residues. CDR1 GTSNPN and CDR2 SVGIG come from the germline V gene (reference sequence). The CDR3: CAWGSGRSADTQYF. CDR3 bases: TGTGCCTGGGGAAGCGGGAGGAGCGCAGATACGCAGTATTTT.

Here the CDR3 reads CASSSRGLEQYF. The CDR3 DNA sequence: TGTGCCAGCAGTTCCAGGGGGCTCGAGCAGTACTTC. The V call is TRBV28, the J call TRBJ2-7, with 8 bases fitting TRBD1. Germline CDR1 MDHEN, CDR2 SYDVKM. CDR3 length: 12 amino acids. V was pared by 4 bases and J by 6 bases, with 2 bases of the junction left unmatched.

In nucleotides, the CDR3 is TGTGCCATCAGTGGCAGTTTCAATCAGCCCCAGCATTTT. It encodes CAISGSFNQPQHF. The chain is built from TRBV10-3 and TRBJ1-5; D gene unclear. CDR1 is ENHRY, CDR2 SYGVKD, per germline. Trimming took 4 bases from V and 3 from J, leaving 7 bases between them. The CDR3 runs 13 residues.

This chain connects TRBV6-1 to TRBJ2-5; 11 bases fit TRBD2. The germline gives CDR1 MNHNS, CDR2 SASEGT. This CDR3 comprises 14 residues. The junction had 5 bases not matched to a gene; V was cut back by 6 bases and J by 5 bases. The CDR3 sequence is CASRTSGVRETQYF. CDR3 nucleotide sequence: TGTGCCAGCAGGACTAGCGGGGTCCGTGAGACCCAGTACTTC.

A word on this clone: Within the sample, other DNA sequences also encode this same CDR3. This rearrangement joins TRBV11-2 to TRBJ2-7, with TRBD1 matching over 9 bases. The CDR3 consists of 15 residues. The trim removed 0 bases at V and 4 bases at J, leaving 4 bases unmatched. Germline CDR1 and CDR2: SGHAT and FQNNGV. CDR3 sequence reads: CASSLDGGQGYEQYF. Written as DNA, the CDR3 is TGTGCCAGCAGCTTAGACGGCGGACAGGGGTACGAGCAGTACTTC.

The chain employs TRBV7-9 and TRBJ2-7; D remains ambiguous. The CDR3 contains 11 residues. Germline lookup yields CDR1 SEHNR and CDR2 FQNEAQ (reference sequence). The V end lost 4 bases, the J end lost 6 bases, and 7 bases lay between the germline ends. The CDR3 sequence: CASSSAGEQYF. DNA for the CDR3: TGTGCCAGCAGCTCGGCAGGCGAGCAGTACTTC.

The rearrangement links TRBV9 to TRBJ2-5; D may correspond to TRBD1 or TRBD2 (5 bases each). V gave up 0 bases and J gave up 1 base, with 10 bases separating them. In germline, CDR1 is SGDLS, CDR2 YYNGEE. The CDR3 loop spans 15 amino acids. In DNA form, the CDR3 reads TGTGCCAGCAGCGTAGCGGGACGGTCCCAAGAGACCCAGTACTTC. Translation gives CASSVAGRSQETQYF. Using reference TRBV9 and TRBJ2-5 for the parts outside the CDR3, the full variable domain is DSGVTQTPKHLITATGQRVTLRCSPRSGDLSVYWYQQSLDQGLQFLIQYYNGEERAKGNILERFSAQQFPDLHSELNLSSLELGDSALYFCASSVAGRSQETQYFGPGTRLLVL.

The chain couples TRBV28 to TRBJ1-1, with D perhaps matching TRBD1 (5 bases). V was cut by 7 bases and J by 11 bases, with 23 bases left in between. The length of the CDR3 is 14 residues. CDR1 and CDR2 (germline): MDHEN, SYDVKM. CDR3 residues: CASTFAPNRWGAFF. In nucleotides, the CDR3 is TGTGCCAGCACCTTTGCCCCAAATAGGTGGGGGGCTTTCTTT.

Regarding this clone: Other DNA variants within this sample encode the same CDR3. The rearrangement links TRBV5-1 to TRBJ2-2, with D possibly called TRBD1 or TRBD2 (5 bases each). The CDR3 runs 15 residues. V was shortened by 1 base and J by 1 base, with 8 bases between the two germline ends. Germline-derived CDR1 and CDR2 are SGHRS and YFSETQ. In DNA form, the CDR3 reads TGCGCCAGCAGCTTGCGGGACGGGAACACCGGGGAGCTGTTTTTT. Translated, it gives CASSLRDGNTGELFF. The full variable domain, with the rest looked up from reference TRBV5-1 and TRBJ2-2, is KAGVTQTPRYLIKTRGQQVTLSCSPISGHRSVSWYQQTPGQGLQFLFEYFSETQRNKGNFPGRFSGRQFSNSRSEMNVSTLELGDSALYLCASSLRDGNTGELFFGEGSRLTVL.